Detailed here is one T cell receptor beta chain. It lacks a known antigen. Qualities for individual bases were not recorded, and no much larger clone is one base off. The immunoSEQ Assay, a bias-controlled multiplex PCR, was used to amplify TCRbeta CDR3 regions from genomic DNA. From the authors' description of their analysis: The number of nucleated cells in each sample was estimated from the amplification of reference gene primers within the assay. To quantify the absolute abundance of each unique TCRbeta CDR3 rearrangement, sequence reads were collapsed and filtered. For each sample, productive Simpson clonality was calculated as the square root of Simpson's diversity index over productive rearrangements. This immuneACCESS table, as held by TCRdb, lists in-frame sequences with V and J called but not all clones. Of the missing ones, under half trace to an unresolved V gene in checked studies; the others have no known cause. V and J calls plus clone size are reproduced from that table; the DNA served to infer D and trimming. This sample lists some 250,000 clones; roughly 80% were detected once. Less than 3.5% of the sample comes from the top ten.

The data are from a study of blood T cell repertoires in COVID-19 (dated by TCRdb to about 2020). Some background on the complete study: The collaborator samples originated in the United States, Italy and Spain and spanned the acute and convalescent phases of COVID-19. The material from the prospective study consisted of cDNA or gDNA derived from T cells, B-cell-depleted T cells, or PBMCs. The dataset comprised deeply sampled blood TCRbeta repertoires from subjects exposed to, actively infected with, or recovered from COVID-19. The repertoires were released in a freely available public database intended as a resource for research on the immune response to SARS-CoV-2. Samples came from the ongoing ImmuneRACE study (first 160 participants) plus 1,254 subjects from 6 global collaborators. The sample metadata nearly always contained a de-identified subject ID, COVID-19 status, age in years and sex. Where available, HLA class I and class II types were obtained from metadata supplied by the sample provider rather than from assay-based typing. The full study reports these points: Clinical and demographic metadata were provided uncurated, with the amount varying by source and participant.

The collaborating institutions used their own protocols to collect whole blood in K2EDTA tubes. For TCRbeta analysis, collaborator samples were shipped as frozen whole blood, as isolated PBMCs, or as DNA extracted from either sample type. Based on the germline V gene (reference sequence), the CDR1 and CDR2 sequences are MNHEY and SMNVEV. Compared with germline, V lacks 4 bases and J lacks 5 bases; bases without a gene match: 10. The CDR3 runs 15 amino acids, cysteine and phenylalanine included. The DNA shown is the 45-base CDR3, in frame from base 1. The chain couples TRBV27 to TRBJ1-2; TRBD1 aligns with 7 central bases. Sequencing input: peripheral blood. The sequence was collected from a woman in her late teens or twenties with acute or convalescent COVID-19. The CDR3 here reads CASSYSGTDPYGYTF. The nucleotides are TGTGCCAGCAGTTATTCCGGGACAGACCCTTATGGCTACACCTTC.